This paragraph covers one TCR beta chain sequence. Antigen unknown. Germline V lookup: CDR1 MGHRA, CDR2 YSYEKL. The CDR3 loop spans 15 amino acids. In generating TCR beta cDNA, 5'RACE template switching with UMIs was used. From the 5' RACE reads, TCRdb lists one entry per CDR3 protein and no DNA. Here the sample table reports about 150,000 distinct CDR3 sequences. This entry comes from a study of T cells expressing NK-cell markers. The study's findings and limits: As a fraction of CD8+ T cells, dominant NKG2C+ clonotypes reached about 1.0-8% in more than five donors. Uncertainty persisted over the HCMV specificity of expanded NKG2C+ T cell clones.

Sequenced sample: blood T cells: a sorted CD56 or NKG2C T cell subset, CD4+ or CD8+ T cells, or bulk PBMC T cells (not recorded which). The TCR sequence derives from a woman in her 50s in good health. The chain combines TRBV4-1 with TRBJ1-5. The CDR3 loop is CASSQVRQSNQPQHF.